These T cell receptor beta chains were read from a single sample in a study of shared clonotypes between healthy human individuals. The method was immunoSEQ multiplex PCR; TCRdb's version includes in-frame clones alone and lacks a portion of them. The sample holds around 980,000 clones; more than 75% are singletons and the top ten take under 0.8%. Sequenced material: memory CD4+ T cells from PBMCs. Receptor source: a man between 18 and 29 years old in good health. Some clones in this sample may be carry-over from other donors' samples. CDR3s include the opening cysteine and the closing phenylalanine or tryptophan. Each record gives: clone size, D gene, J gene, V gene, CDR3 DNA, CDR3 protein. D genes are given only for firm matches. The size of a clone is reported for some rows only, either as once, few or many, or as a class for expanded clones.

clone_size: -; d_call: -; j_call: TRBJ2-7; v_call: TRBV27; cdr3_nt: TGTGCCAGCAGGAGTAGCGGAATCTCCTACGAGCAGTACTTC; cdr3_aa: CASRSSGISYEQYF
clone_size: many; d_call: -; j_call: TRBJ2-7; v_call: TRBV27; cdr3_nt: TGTGCCAGCAGTCGTGGGACGCGAGGTATCTACGAGCAGTACTTC; cdr3_aa: CASSRGTRGIYEQYF
clone_size: few; d_call: -; j_call: TRBJ2-4; v_call: TRBV2; cdr3_nt: TGTGCCAGCGGGCTAGCCAAAAACATTCAGTACTTC; cdr3_aa: CASGLAKNIQYF
clone_size: -; d_call: TRBD2; j_call: TRBJ2-7; v_call: TRBV5-3; cdr3_nt: TGTGCCAGAAGCCCCCCGGGACTAGCGGGAGGGCCGCCCTACGAGCAGTACTTC; cdr3_aa: CARSPPGLAGGPPYEQYF
clone_size: few; d_call: TRBD1; j_call: TRBJ2-1; v_call: TRBV7-2; cdr3_nt: TGTGCCAGCAGCCTCGGACAGGGGCAGTTCTTC; cdr3_aa: CASSLGQGQFF
clone_size: -; d_call: -; j_call: TRBJ2-5; v_call: TRBV19; cdr3_nt: TGTGCCAGTAGTGCAGGTGGGGAGACCCAGTACTTC; cdr3_aa: CASSAGGETQYF
clone_size: -; d_call: -; j_call: TRBJ2-3; v_call: TRBV28; cdr3_nt: TGTGCCAGCAGTCCCCCCGTGATAGATACGCAGTATTTT; cdr3_aa: CASSPPVIDTQYF
clone_size: once; d_call: TRBD2; j_call: TRBJ2-3; v_call: TRBV27; cdr3_nt: TGTGCCAGCAGTTTAGGGGCGGGAGGGCGGTCAGATACGCAGTATTTT; cdr3_aa: CASSLGAGGRSDTQYF
clone_size: -; d_call: -; j_call: TRBJ2-6; v_call: TRBV7-6; cdr3_nt: TGTGCCAGCAGCTTAGCGAAACCCGACTCTGGGGCCAACGTCCTGACTTTC; cdr3_aa: CASSLAKPDSGANVLTF
clone_size: -; d_call: TRBD1; j_call: TRBJ1-1; v_call: TRBV2; cdr3_nt: TGTGCCAGCAGTGACAGGGGGTTGACTGAAGCTTTCTTT; cdr3_aa: CASSDRGLTEAFF
clone_size: -; d_call: TRBD1; j_call: TRBJ1-5; v_call: TRBV15; cdr3_nt: TGTGCCACCAGCAGAATCTCTTACAGGGGGCGACTGGTTGGCAATCAGCCCCAGCATTTT; cdr3_aa: CATSRISYRGRLVGNQPQHF
clone_size: -; d_call: TRBD1; j_call: TRBJ1-2; v_call: TRBV7-3; cdr3_nt: TGTGCCAGCAGCTTAGCCGGGACAGGAAGCTATGGCTACACCTTC; cdr3_aa: CASSLAGTGSYGYTF
clone_size: -; d_call: TRBD2; j_call: TRBJ2-1; v_call: TRBV11-2; cdr3_nt: TGTGCCAGCACCATGTTCGCTAGCGGTGAGCAGTTCTTC; cdr3_aa: CASTMFASGEQFF
clone_size: -; d_call: TRBD1; j_call: TRBJ1-1; v_call: TRBV6-6; cdr3_nt: TGTGCCAGCAGACCTGGGGACAGGGGTAACACTGAAGCTTTCTTT; cdr3_aa: CASRPGDRGNTEAFF
clone_size: few; d_call: -; j_call: TRBJ2-3; v_call: TRBV27; cdr3_nt: TGTGCCAGCAGTCGGAGCACAGATACGCAGTATTTT; cdr3_aa: CASSRSTDTQYF
clone_size: -; d_call: -; j_call: TRBJ1-3; v_call: TRBV7-9; cdr3_nt: TGTGCCAGCAGCTTAGGGCAGGGGAACGGAAACACCATATATTTT; cdr3_aa: CASSLGQGNGNTIYF